A selection of T cell receptor beta chains follows, all from one sample in a study of early T cells in non-severe SARS-CoV-2 infection. TCRdb analysed the 5' RACE reads with MiXCR anew, one entry per CDR3 protein. The sample has more than 65,000 distinct CDR3 sequences, 4.6% seen once. Material: whole blood, obtained at baseline. These TCRs come from an adult who was a healthcare worker with PCR-confirmed SARS-CoV-2 infection or an uninfected control (not recorded which). The donor label of this sample is uncertain. CDR3s include the opening cysteine and the closing phenylalanine or tryptophan. A D gene is named only where the DNA matches it firmly. The size field is filled for only some rows; it gives once, few, many or a size class.

j_gene: TRBJ2-5
v_gene: TRBV7-9
abundance: few
d_gene: TRBD1
CDR3aa: CASSFPLGTGEETQYF
CDR3nt: TGTGCCAGCAGCTTCCCTCTCGGGACAGGGGAAGAGACCCAGTACTTC

j_gene: TRBJ2-2
v_gene: TRBV5-4
abundance: few
d_gene: NA
CDR3aa: CASSLVGTNTGELFF
CDR3nt: TGTGCCAGCAGCTTAGTGGGGACGAACACCGGGGAGCTGTTTTTT

j_gene: TRBJ1-6
v_gene: TRBV7-9
abundance: few
d_gene: NA
CDR3aa: CASSQDSDSPLHF
CDR3nt: TGTGCCAGCAGCCAAGACAGTGATTCACCCCTCCACTTT

j_gene: TRBJ2-1
v_gene: TRBV7-9
abundance: many
d_gene: TRBD2
CDR3aa: CASSPNWASGHNEQFF
CDR3nt: TGTGCCAGCAGCCCAAATTGGGCTAGCGGACACAATGAGCAGTTCTTC

j_gene: TRBJ2-4
v_gene: TRBV12-3/TRBV12-4
abundance: NA
d_gene: NA
CDR3aa: CASSPSRLAKNIQYF
CDR3nt: TGTGCCAGCAGTCCCTCGCGGTTAGCCAAAAACATTCAGTACTTC

j_gene: TRBJ2-3
v_gene: TRBV7-9
abundance: many
d_gene: NA
CDR3aa: CASSFGGPADTQYF
CDR3nt: TGTGCCAGCAGCTTTGGGGGTCCGGCAGATACGCAGTATTTT

j_gene: TRBJ2-6
v_gene: TRBV6-2/TRBV6-3
abundance: few
d_gene: NA
CDR3aa: CASSYEEGGLPSGANVLTF
CDR3nt: TGTGCCAGCAGTTACGAGGAGGGGGGGCTCCCCTCTGGGGCCAACGTCCTGACTTTC

j_gene: TRBJ1-1
v_gene: TRBV30
abundance: many
d_gene: NA
CDR3aa: CALSRSSNTEAFF
CDR3nt: TGTGCGCTAAGTCGCTCCTCGAACACTGAAGCTTTCTTT

j_gene: TRBJ1-5
v_gene: TRBV7-8
abundance: NA
d_gene: TRBD1
CDR3aa: CASSLGQMNQPQHF
CDR3nt: TGTGCCAGCAGCTTGGGACAGATGAATCAGCCCCAGCATTTT

j_gene: TRBJ2-1
v_gene: TRBV7-3
abundance: few
d_gene: NA
CDR3aa: CASSLRGNEQFF
CDR3nt: TGTGCCAGCAGCTTAAGGGGAAATGAGCAGTTCTTC